The present T cell receptor (beta chain) was sequenced within a study of CD8 T cells in Susac syndrome. Study outcomes and limitations: As the study acknowledged, the number of individuals in its TCR sequencing and HLA analysis was relatively small.

Between the trimmed V and J ends, which lost 0 bases and 0 bases, there was a span of 17 bases. In germline, CDR1 is MNHEY, CDR2 SVGEGT. The CDR3 contains 18 residues. Sequencing of TCR beta, carried out with a high-throughput approach, was applied to CD8+ and CD4+ T cells from the blood. This clonotype has a handful of counts. Its antigen is still unknown. RNA totalling about 0.45 to 1 ug underwent reverse transcription with random hexamers. A single record per CDR3 protein comes from TCRdb applying MiXCR to the immunoSEQ multiplex PCR reads. The repertoire consists of 250,000 to 300,000 distinct CDR3 sequences, with 70% to 90% occurring once and the leading ten covering over 0.1%.

The material sequenced was CD8+ T cells from PBMCs. The chain couples TRBV6-2 or TRBV6-3 to TRBJ1-1, with a possible D match to TRBD1 (6 bases). The sequence derives from a human donor with multiple sclerosis. As DNA, the CDR3 is TGTGCCAGCAGTTACTCGAAACAGGGCAGACCCTTGAACACTGAAGCTTTCTTT. Its translation is CASSYSKQGRPLNTEAFF.